The clone carrying this TCR beta chain was seen at least ten times. Its matching antigen is unknown. From the germline J gene comes the end of the CDR3, since the read stops 3 residues before it. These data come from a study of T cell clonality in common variable immunodeficiency. Repertoires were generated with immunoSEQ multiplex PCR, while TCRdb's copy carries only in-frame clones and drops some. The record shows under 45,000 clones for this sample, with no singletons present. V lost 0 bases and J 2 bases, leaving 5 bases between the germline ends. Germline-derived CDR1 and CDR2 are SGHTA and FQGNSA. The CDR3 loop spans 14 amino acids. Study conclusions and caveats: CVID subjects had higher TCRbeta clonality than healthy controls, most marked in about a third. In common variable immunodeficiency, TCR beta chains reportedly carried fewer deletions and N-nucleotide insertions.

Most patients and controls had Caucasian heritage. Each donor provided about 4.5 to 9 ml of heparinized whole blood. The sample taken for sequencing was peripheral blood mononuclear cells. The sequence derives from a person between 18 and 75 years old in good health. The genes are TRBV7-2 and TRBJ1-5; D possibly corresponds to TRBD1 (5 bases). CDR3 DNA, as far as it was read: TGTGCCAGCAGCTTAGCAGGGGGCAATCAGCCC. Translation: CASSLAGGNQP. In full, the CDR3 is CASSLAGGNQPQHF.